These 4 T cell receptor beta chains share one sample of origin, sequenced in a study of T cells in Graves' hyperthyroidism and ophthalmopathy. The investigators amplified TCR beta CDR3 regions from RNA transcripts. TCR CDR3 underwent first-round RT-PCR with the HTBI primer set. TCRdb re-called the multiplex PCR reads with MiXCR, one entry per CDR3 protein. Of hundreds of thousands of distinct CDR3 sequences listed, roughly a sixth are singletons. Sequencing used blood. Receptors originate from a woman between 18 and 30 years old with Graves' hyperthyroidism.

This clonotype was seen many times. The chain joins TRBV20-1 to TRBJ2-7; D may be TRBD2 (5 bases). This CDR3 region has 11 residues. V lost 7 bases and J 6 bases, leaving 13 bases between the germline ends. Germline CDR1 DFQATT, CDR2 SNEGSKA (reference sequence). The CDR3 here is CSGTLNREQYF. The DNA for the CDR3 is TGCAGTGGGACTCTGAACCGCGAGCAGTACTTC.

This clonotype was detected a few times. The rearrangement joins TRBV5-1 to TRBJ1-1, with 9 bases identical to TRBD1. The CDR3 contains 14 residues. CDR1 and CDR2 (germline): SGHRS, YFSETQ. The V gene end was trimmed by 4 bases and the J gene end by 5 bases; junction bases not matched to a gene: 6. CDR3 sequence: CASSGTGGGTEAFF. CDR3 bases: TGCGCCAGCAGCGGAACAGGGGGCGGGACTGAAGCTTTCTTT.

The rearrangement links TRBV2 to TRBJ1-2, with TRBD1 as a possible D gene (6 bases). V was clipped by 6 bases and J by 8 bases, with 22 bases between them. The V gene's germline CDR1 is SNHLY and CDR2 FYNNEI. The CDR3 totals 15 residues. This chain's CDR3 is CASSYGGGGPEGYTF. The DNA for the CDR3 is TGTGCCAGCAGCTATGGGGGCGGGGGACCGGAGGGCTACACCTTC.

As concerns this clonotype: A much larger clone lies a single base off, so this may be a read error. The chain joins TRBV5-1 to TRBJ2-7, with D possibly matching TRBD1 (6 bases). This CDR3 contains 13 residues. Germline values: CDR1 SGHRS, CDR2 YFSETQ. The DNA of the CDR3 is TGCGCCAGCAGCCCAACAGGGTCCTCCGAGCAGTGCTTC. Its protein product is CASSPTGSSEQCF.